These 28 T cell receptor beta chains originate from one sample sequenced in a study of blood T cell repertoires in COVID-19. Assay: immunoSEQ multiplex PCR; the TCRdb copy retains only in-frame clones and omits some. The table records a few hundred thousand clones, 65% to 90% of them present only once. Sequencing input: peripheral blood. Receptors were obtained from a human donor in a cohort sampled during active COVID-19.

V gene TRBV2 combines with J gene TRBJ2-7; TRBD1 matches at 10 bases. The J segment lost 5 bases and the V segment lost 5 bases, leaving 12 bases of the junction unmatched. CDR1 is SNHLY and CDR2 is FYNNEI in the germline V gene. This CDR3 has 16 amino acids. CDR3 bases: TGTGCCAGCAGTCCTACACCCCGGGACAGGGGCCACGAGCAGTACTTC. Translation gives CASSPTPRDRGHEQYF. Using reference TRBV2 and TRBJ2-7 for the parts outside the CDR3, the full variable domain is EPEVTQTPSHQVTQMGQEVILRCVPISNHLYFYWYRQILGQKVEFLVSFYNNEISEKSEIFDDQFSVERPDGSNFTLKIRSTKLEDSAMYFCASSPTPRDRGHEQYFGPGTRLTVT.

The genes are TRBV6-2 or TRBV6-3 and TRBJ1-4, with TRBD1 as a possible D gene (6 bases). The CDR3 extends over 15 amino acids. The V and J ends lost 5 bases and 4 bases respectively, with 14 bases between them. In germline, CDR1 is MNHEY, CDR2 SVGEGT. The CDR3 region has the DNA TGTGCCAGCAGTGATCCAGGGGAAAGTAATGAAAAACTGTTTTTT. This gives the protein CASSDPGESNEKLFF.

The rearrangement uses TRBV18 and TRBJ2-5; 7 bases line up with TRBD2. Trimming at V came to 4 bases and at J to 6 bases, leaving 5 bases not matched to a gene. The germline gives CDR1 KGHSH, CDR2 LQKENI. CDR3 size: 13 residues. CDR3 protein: CASSLRDYKTQYF. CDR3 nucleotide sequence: TGTGCCAGCTCACTAAGGGACTACAAGACCCAGTACTTC. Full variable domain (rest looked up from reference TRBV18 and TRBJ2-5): NAGVMQNPRHLVRRRGQEARLRCSPMKGHSHVYWYRQLPEEGLKFMVYLQKENIIDESGMPKERFSAEFPKEGPSILRIQQVVRGDSAAYFCASSLRDYKTQYFGPGTRLLVL.

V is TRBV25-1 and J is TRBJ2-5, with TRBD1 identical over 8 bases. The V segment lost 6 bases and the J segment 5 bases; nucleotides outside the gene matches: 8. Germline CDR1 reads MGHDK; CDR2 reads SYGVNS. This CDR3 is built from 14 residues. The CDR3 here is CASSAGGVPETQYF. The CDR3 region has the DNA TGTGCCAGCAGCGCAGGGGGCGTACCGGAGACCCAGTACTTC.

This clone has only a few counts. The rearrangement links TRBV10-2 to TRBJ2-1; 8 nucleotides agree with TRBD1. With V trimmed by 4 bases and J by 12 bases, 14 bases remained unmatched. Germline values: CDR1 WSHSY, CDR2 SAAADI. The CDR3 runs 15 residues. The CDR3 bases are TGCGCCAGCAGTGCTCCGGACAGGGTTGTTTGGGGGCAGTTCTTC. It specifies CASSAPDRVVWGQFF.

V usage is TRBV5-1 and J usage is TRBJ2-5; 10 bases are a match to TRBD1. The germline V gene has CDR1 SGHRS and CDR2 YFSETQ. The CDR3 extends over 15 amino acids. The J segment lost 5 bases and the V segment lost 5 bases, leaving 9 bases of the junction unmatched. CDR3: CASRSGTGDGETQYF. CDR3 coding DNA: TGCGCCAGCAGGTCCGGGACAGGGGACGGGGAGACCCAGTACTTC.

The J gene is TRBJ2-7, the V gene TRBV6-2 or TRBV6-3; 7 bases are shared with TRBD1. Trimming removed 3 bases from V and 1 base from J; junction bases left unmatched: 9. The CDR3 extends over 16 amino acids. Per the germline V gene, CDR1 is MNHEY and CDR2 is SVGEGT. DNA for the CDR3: TGTGCCAGCAGTTATCGACCGGGACAGCTATCCTACGAGCAGTACTTC. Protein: CASSYRPGQLSYEQYF.

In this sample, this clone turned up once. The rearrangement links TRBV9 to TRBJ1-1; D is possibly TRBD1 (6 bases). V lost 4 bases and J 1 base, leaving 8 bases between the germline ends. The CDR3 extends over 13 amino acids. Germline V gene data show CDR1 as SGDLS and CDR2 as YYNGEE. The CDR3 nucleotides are TGTGCCAGCAGCACCAGGGGGAACACTGAAGCTTTCTTT. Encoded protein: CASSTRGNTEAFF.

The CDR3 DNA reads TGTGCCAGCAGCCGAGGGCGGGAGTCGTCAGATACGCAGTATTTT. Amino acids: CASSRGRESSDTQYF. This rearrangement joins TRBV3-1 (or the pseudogene TRBV3-2) to TRBJ2-3, with 7 bases lining up with TRBD2. In germline, CDR1 is LGHDT, CDR2 YNNKEL (reference sequence). V lost 4 bases, J lost 4 bases, and 8 bases stayed unmatched. The CDR3 totals 15 residues.

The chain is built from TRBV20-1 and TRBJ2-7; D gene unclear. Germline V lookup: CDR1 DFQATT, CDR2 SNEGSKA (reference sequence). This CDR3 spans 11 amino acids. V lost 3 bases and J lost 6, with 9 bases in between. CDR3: CSASHIREQYF. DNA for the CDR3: TGCAGTGCTAGCCACATACGCGAGCAGTACTTC.

As DNA, the CDR3 is TGTGCCAGCTCACTTGGACAGGGCAATCAGCCCCAGCATTTT. It translates to CASSLGQGNQPQHF. The chain combines TRBV18 with TRBJ1-5, with 7 positions matching TRBD1. CDR1 and CDR2 from the germline V gene are KGHSH and LQKENI. The CDR3 runs 14 residues. V was clipped by 4 bases and J by 2 bases; unmatched bases: 2.

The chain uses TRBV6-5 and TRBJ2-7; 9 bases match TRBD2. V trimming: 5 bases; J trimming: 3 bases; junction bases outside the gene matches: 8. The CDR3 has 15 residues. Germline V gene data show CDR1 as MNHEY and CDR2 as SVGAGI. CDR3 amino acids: CASSRKREVFYEQYF. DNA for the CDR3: TGTGCCAGCAGTCGCAAGCGGGAGGTATTCTACGAGCAGTACTTC.

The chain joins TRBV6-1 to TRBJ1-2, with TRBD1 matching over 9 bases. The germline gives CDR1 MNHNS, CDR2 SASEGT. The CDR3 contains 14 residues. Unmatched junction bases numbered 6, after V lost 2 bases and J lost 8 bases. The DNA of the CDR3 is TGTGCCAGCAGTGAAATTTGGACAGGGGTAGGCTACACCTTC. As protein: CASSEIWTGVGYTF.

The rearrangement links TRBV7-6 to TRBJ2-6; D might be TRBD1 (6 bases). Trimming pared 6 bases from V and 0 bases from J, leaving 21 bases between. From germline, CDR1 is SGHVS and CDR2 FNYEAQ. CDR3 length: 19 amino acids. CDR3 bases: TGTGCCAGCAGTTTCCCCATACAGGGTGGCTCCTCTGGGGCCAACGTCCTGACTTTC. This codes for CASSFPIQGGSSGANVLTF.

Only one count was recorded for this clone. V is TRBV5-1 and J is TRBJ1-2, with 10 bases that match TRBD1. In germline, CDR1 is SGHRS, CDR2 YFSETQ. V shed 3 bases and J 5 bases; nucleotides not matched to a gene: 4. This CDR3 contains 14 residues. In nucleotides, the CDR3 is TGCGCCAGCAGCTGGGACAGGGGAGGATATGGCTACACCTTC. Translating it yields CASSWDRGGYGYTF.

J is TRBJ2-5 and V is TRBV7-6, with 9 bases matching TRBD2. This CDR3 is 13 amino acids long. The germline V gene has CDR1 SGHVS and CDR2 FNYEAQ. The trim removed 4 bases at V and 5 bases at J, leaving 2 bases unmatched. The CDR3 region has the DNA TGTGCCAGCAGCTCGCGGGGGGGGGAGACCCAGTACTTC. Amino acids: CASSSRGGETQYF.

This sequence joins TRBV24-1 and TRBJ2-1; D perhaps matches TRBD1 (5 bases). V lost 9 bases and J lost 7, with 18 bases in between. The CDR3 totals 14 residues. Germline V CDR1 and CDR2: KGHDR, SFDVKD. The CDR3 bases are TGTGCCACCGGAGAAGGGGCCCTTGTAAATGAGCAGTTCTTC. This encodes CATGEGALVNEQFF.

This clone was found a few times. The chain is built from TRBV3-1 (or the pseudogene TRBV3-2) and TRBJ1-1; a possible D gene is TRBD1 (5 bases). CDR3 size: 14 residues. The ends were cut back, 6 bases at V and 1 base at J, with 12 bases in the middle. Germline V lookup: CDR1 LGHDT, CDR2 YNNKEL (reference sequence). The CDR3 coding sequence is TGTGCCAGCAGTCGACAGAACCAGAACACTGAAGCTTTCTTT. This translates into CASSRQNQNTEAFF.

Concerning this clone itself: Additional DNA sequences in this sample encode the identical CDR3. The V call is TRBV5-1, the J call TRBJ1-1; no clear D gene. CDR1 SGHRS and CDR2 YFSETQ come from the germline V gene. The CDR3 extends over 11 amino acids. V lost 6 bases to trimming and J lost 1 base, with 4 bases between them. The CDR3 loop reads CASTGNTEAFF. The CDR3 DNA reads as TGCGCCAGCACCGGGAACACTGAAGCTTTCTTT.

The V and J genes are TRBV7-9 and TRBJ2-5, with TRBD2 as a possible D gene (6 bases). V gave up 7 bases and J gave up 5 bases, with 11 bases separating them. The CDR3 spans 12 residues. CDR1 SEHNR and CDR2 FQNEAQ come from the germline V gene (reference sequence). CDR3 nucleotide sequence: TGTGCCAGCAACCGGGGGAGGGAGACCCAGTACTTC. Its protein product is CASNRGRETQYF.

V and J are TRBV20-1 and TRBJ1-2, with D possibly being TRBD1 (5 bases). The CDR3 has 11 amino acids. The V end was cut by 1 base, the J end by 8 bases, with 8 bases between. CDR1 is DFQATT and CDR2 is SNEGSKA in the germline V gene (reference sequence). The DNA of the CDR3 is TGCAGTGCTAGAGGGGGCGGCGGCTACACCTTC. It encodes CSARGGGGYTF.

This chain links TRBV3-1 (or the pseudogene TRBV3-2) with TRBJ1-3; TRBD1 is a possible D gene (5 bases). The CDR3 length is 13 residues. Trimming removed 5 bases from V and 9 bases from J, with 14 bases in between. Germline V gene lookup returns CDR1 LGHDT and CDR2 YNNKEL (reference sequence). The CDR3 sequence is CASSGAPQSTIYF. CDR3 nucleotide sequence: TGTGCCAGCAGCGGGGCCCCACAATCCACCATATATTTT.

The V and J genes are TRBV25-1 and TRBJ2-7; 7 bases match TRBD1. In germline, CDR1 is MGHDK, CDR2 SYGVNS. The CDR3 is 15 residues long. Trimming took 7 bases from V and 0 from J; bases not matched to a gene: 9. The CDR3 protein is CASTPRDSVSYEQYF. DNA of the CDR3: TGTGCCAGCACCCCCCGGGACAGTGTCTCCTACGAGCAGTACTTC.

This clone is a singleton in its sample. The CDR3 DNA reads TGTGCCATCAGTGAGTCAGGTAGCGGGGCAACCTACGAGCAGTACTTC. The encoded protein is CAISESGSGATYEQYF. The chain recombines TRBV10-3 with TRBJ2-7, with 8 nucleotides matching TRBD2. This CDR3 spans 16 amino acids. The junction had 6 bases not matched to a gene; V was cut back by 0 bases and J by 2 bases. Germline CDR1 reads ENHRY; CDR2 reads SYGVKD.

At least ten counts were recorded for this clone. The CDR3: CASSLLAISTDTQYF. CDR3 DNA sequence: TGTGCCAGCAGCTTACTAGCGATTAGCACAGATACGCAGTATTTT. The gene calls are TRBV7-3 and TRBJ2-3; weak D call: TRBD2 (6 bases). V was clipped by 2 bases and J by 0 bases, with 9 bases between them. This CDR3 spans 15 amino acids. From germline, CDR1 is SGHTA and CDR2 FQGTGA. The variable domain in full, with the rest retrieved from reference TRBV7-3 and TRBJ2-3, is GAGVSQTPSNKVTEKGKYVELRCDPISGHTALYWYRQSLGQGPEFLIYFQGTGAADDSGLPNDRFFAVRPEGSVSTLKIQRTERGDSAVYLCASSLLAISTDTQYFGPGTRLTVL.

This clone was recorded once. The CDR3 DNA follows: TGTGCCAGCAGTTTATCGAGGGAATCTTATAATTCACCCCTCCACTTT. Its translation: CASSLSRESYNSPLHF. The chain employs TRBV27 and TRBJ1-6; no clear D gene. V lost 0 bases, J lost 4 bases, and 10 bases lay in between. CDR1 is MNHEY, CDR2 SMNVEV, per germline (reference sequence). The CDR3 loop spans 16 amino acids.

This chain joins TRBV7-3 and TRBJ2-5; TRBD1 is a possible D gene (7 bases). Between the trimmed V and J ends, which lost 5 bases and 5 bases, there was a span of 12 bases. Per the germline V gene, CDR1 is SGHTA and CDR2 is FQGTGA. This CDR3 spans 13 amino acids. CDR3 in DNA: TGTGCCAGCAGCCCAGGGGGGACGGAGACCCAGTACTTC. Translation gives CASSPGGTETQYF.

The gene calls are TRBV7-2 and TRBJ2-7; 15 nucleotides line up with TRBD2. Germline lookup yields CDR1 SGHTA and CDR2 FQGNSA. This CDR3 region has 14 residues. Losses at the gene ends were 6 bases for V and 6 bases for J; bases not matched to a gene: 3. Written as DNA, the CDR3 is TGTGCCAGCAGTTGGGGACTAGCGGGAGGCGAGCAGTACTTC. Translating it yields CASSWGLAGGEQYF. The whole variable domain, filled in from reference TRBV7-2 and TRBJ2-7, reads GAGVSQSPSNKVTEKGKDVELRCDPISGHTALYWYRQSLGQGLEFLIYFQGNSAPDKSGLPSDRFSAERTGGSVSTLTIQRTQQEDSAVYLCASSWGLAGGEQYFGPGTRLTVT.